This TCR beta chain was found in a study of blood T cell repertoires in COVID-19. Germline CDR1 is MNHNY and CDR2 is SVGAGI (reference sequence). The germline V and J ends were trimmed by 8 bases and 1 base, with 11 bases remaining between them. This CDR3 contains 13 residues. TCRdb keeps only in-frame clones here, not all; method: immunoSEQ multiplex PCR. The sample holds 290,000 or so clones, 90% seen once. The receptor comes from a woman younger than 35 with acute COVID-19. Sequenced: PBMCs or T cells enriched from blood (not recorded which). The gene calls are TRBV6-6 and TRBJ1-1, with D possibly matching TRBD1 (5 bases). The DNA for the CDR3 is TGTGCCAGCCAAGACGGACAGAACACTGAAGCTTTCTTT. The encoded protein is CASQDGQNTEAFF.